This T cell receptor beta chain derives from a study of OX40 agonist ivuxolimab in advanced cancers. About the research overall: Partial responses, seen in three patients, involved one hepatocellular carcinoma and two cutaneous melanomas. Study results and limitations: Low normalized T-cell clonal expansion was additionally recorded for some nonresponders.

Data came from immunoSEQ multiplex PCR; TCRdb stores just in-frame clones and leaves some out. The data hold 25,000 to 30,000 clones, with roughly 80% observed a single time. V dropped 1 base and J dropped 7 bases, with 10 bases sitting between them. This CDR3 spans 13 amino acids. CDR1 is LGHNT, CDR2 FRNRAP, per germline. Concerning this clone: Its antigen is unknown.

The chain recombines TRBV12-5 with TRBJ1-1, with no clear D. This TCR was sampled from an adult with an advanced solid tumor such as melanoma, head and neck, liver or kidney cancer. Sequenced here: CD4+ or CD8+ T cells sorted from blood, sampled in a trial of the OX40 agonist ivuxolimab. The CDR3 DNA reads TGTGCTAGTGGTTTGGGGACCTTACATGAAGCTTTCTTT. This sequence encodes CASGLGTLHEAFF.